This T cell receptor beta chain appears in the sequencing data of a study of cytomegalovirus exposure and HLA in healthy donors. Notes on this clone: What it binds is not known.

The study, taken as a whole, reports: Overall, about 160 TCR beta chains were annotated as cytomegalovirus-associated. Analyses of presence/absence relied on an assumption of roughly uniform sequencing depth across donors. When a later analysis compared HLA-associated TCR beta chains with equally common others, the HLA-associated chains turned out to be more clonally expanded and to have lower generation probabilities.

CDR1 MGHRA and CDR2 YSYEKL come from the germline V gene. The CDR3 extends over 13 amino acids. Trimming cost V 0 bases and J 8 bases, with 11 bases left between them. PCR involved 60 Vbeta and 13 Jbeta primers. TCRdb keeps only in-frame clones here, not all; method: immunoSEQ multiplex PCR. The sample holds fewer than 250,000 clones, around 73% seen once. V gene TRBV4-1 combines with J gene TRBJ2-7, with D possibly TRBD2 on 5 matching bases. Specimen: PBMCs. This clonotype originated in a woman in her twenties or thirties in good health and CMV-seropositive. This CDR3 reads CASSQERETKQYF. The CDR3 DNA sequence: TGCGCCAGCAGCCAAGAGAGGGAAACCAAGCAGTACTTC.